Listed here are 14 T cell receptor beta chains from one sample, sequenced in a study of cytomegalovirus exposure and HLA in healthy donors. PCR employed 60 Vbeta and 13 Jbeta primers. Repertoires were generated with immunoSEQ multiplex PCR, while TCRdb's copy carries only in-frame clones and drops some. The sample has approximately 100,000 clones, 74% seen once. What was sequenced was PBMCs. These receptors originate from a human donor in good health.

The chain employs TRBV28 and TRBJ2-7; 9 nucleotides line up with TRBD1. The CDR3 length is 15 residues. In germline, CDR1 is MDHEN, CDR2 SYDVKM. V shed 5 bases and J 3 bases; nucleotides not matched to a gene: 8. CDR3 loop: CASSIIQGANYEQYF. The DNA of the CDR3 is TGTGCCAGCAGTATCATACAGGGGGCGAACTACGAGCAGTACTTC.

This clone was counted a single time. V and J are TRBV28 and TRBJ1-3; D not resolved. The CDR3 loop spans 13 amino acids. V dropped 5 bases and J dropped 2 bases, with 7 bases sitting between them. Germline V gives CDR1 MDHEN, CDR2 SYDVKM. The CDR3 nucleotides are TGTGCCAGCAGTCTAACGACTGGAAACACCATATATTTT. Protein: CASSLTTGNTIYF.

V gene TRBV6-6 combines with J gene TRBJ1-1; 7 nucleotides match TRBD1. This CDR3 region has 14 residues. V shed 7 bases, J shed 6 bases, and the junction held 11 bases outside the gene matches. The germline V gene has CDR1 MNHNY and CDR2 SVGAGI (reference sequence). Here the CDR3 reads CASTPTGSSAEAFF. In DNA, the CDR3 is TGTGCCAGCACCCCGACAGGGAGTAGCGCTGAAGCTTTCTTT.

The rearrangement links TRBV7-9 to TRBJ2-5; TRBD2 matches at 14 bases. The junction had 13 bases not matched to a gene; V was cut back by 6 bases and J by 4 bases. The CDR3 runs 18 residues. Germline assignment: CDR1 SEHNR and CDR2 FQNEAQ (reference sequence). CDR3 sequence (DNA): TGTGCCAGCAGTCCTAGACTAGCGGGAGGGCCCGGTGGAGAGACCCAGTACTTC. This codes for CASSPRLAGGPGGETQYF.

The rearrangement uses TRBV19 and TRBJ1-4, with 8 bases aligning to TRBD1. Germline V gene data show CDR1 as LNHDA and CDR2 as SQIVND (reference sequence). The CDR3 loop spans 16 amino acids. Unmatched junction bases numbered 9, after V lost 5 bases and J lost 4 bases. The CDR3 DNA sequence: TGTGCCAGTAGTCAGTCGAGGACAGGGAGTAATGAAAAACTGTTTTTT. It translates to CASSQSRTGSNEKLFF.

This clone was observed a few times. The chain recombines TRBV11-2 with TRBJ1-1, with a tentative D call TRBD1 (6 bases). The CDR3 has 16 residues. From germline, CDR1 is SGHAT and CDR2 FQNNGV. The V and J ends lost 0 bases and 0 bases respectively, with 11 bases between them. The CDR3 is CASSLEQGHMNTEAFF. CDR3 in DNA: TGTGCCAGCAGCTTAGAACAGGGTCATATGAACACTGAAGCTTTCTTT.

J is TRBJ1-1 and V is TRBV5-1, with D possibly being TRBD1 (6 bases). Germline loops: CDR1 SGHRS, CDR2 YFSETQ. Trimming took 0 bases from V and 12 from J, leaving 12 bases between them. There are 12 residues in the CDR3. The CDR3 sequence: CASSLEQGRPFF. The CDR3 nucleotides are TGCGCCAGCAGCTTGGAACAGGGTAGGCCTTTCTTT.

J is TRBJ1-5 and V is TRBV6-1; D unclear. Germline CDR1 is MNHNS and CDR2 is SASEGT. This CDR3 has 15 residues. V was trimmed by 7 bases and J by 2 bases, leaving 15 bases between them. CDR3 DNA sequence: TGTGCCAGCACACTACCTTATAATGGCAATCAGCCCCAGCATTTT. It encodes CASTLPYNGNQPQHF.

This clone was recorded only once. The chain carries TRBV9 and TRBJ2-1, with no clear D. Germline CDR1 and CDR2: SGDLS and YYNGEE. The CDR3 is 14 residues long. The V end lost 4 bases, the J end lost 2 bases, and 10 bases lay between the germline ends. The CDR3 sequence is CASSQDIPYNEQFF. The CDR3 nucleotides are TGTGCCAGCAGCCAAGACATCCCCTACAATGAGCAGTTCTTC.

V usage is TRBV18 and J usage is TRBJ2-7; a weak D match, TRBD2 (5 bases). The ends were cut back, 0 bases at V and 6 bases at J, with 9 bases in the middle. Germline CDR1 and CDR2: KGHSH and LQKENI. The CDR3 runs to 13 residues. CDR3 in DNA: TGTGCCAGCTCACCACCTCTCCGGGGCGAGCAGTACTTC. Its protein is CASSPPLRGEQYF.

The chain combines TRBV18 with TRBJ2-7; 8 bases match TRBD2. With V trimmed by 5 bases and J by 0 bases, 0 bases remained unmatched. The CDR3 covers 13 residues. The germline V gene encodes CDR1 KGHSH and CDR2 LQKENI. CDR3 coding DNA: TGTGCCAGCTCAAGCGGGAGCTCCTACGAGCAGTACTTC. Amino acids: CASSSGSSYEQYF.

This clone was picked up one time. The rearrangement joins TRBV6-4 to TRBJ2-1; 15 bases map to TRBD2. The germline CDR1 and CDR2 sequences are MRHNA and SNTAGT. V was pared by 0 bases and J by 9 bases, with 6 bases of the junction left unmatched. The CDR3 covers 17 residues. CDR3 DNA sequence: TGTGCCAGCAGTGACTCGAGGACTAGCGGGGGGGCAAGTGAGCAGTTCTTC. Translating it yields CASSDSRTSGGASEQFF.

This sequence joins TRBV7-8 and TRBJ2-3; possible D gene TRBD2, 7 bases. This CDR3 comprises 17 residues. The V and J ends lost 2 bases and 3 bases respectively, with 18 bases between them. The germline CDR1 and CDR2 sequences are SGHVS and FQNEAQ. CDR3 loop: CASSLIGGGFLTDTQYF. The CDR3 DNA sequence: TGTGCCAGCAGCTTAATAGGGGGGGGCTTCCTAACAGATACGCAGTATTTT.

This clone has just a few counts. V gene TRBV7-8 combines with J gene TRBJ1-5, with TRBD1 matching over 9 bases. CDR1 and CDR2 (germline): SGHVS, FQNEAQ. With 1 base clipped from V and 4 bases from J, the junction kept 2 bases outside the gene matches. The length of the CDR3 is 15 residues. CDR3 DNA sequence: TGTGCCAGCAGCTTAGAAGGGACAGGGAATCAGCCCCAGCATTTT. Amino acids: CASSLEGTGNQPQHF.